This T cell receptor beta chain was retrieved from a study of blood T cell repertoires in COVID-19. About the research overall: Material from acute and convalescent COVID-19 was sourced from the United States, Italy and Spain. In each case, the material was cDNA or gDNA derived from T cells, B-cell-depleted T cells, or PBMCs.

Authors' analysis steps: Researchers report that nucleated cell counts were estimated from reference gene primer amplification. Produced via immunoSEQ multiplex PCR; TCRdb's table is partial and in-frame only. That table gives V, J and clone size, and the DNA gave D and trimming. This sample has more than 250,000 clones, with approximately 85% found just once. V lost 3 bases and J lost 4, with 12 bases in between. Looked up from germline, CDR1 is LNHDA and CDR2 is SQIVND (reference sequence). CDR3 size: 14 residues. The chain carries TRBV19 and TRBJ1-2; D is uncertain. Specimen: peripheral blood. The clonotype originates from a woman aged 50 to 60 with acute or convalescent COVID-19. CDR3 bases: TGTGCCAGTAGTATGGAGGGATCCCGCTATGGCTACACCTTC. Protein product: CASSMEGSRYGYTF.